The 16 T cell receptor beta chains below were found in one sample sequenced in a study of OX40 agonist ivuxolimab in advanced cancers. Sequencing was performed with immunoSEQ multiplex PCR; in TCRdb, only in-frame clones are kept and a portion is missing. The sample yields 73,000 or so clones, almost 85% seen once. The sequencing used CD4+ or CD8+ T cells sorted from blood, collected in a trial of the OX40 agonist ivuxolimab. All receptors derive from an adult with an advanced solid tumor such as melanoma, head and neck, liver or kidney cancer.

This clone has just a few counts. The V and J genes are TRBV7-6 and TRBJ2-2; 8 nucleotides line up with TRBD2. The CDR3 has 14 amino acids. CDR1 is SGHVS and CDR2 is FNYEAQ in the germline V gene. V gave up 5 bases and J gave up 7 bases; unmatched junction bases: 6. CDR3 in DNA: TGTGCCAGCAGCACCCGGGGGGGCGGCGGGGAGCTGTTTTTT. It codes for CASSTRGGGGELFF.

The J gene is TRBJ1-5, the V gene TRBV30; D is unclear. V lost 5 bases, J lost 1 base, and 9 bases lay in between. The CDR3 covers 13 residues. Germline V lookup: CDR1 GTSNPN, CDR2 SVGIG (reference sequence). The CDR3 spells CAWADQSNQPQHF. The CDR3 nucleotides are TGTGCCTGGGCAGATCAGAGCAATCAGCCCCAGCATTTT. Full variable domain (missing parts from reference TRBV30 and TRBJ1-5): SQTIHQWPATLVQPVGSPLSLECTVEGTSNPNLYWYRQAAGRGLQLLFYSVGIGQISSEVPQNLSASRPQDRQFILSSKKLLLSDSGFYLCAWADQSNQPQHFGDGTRLSIL.

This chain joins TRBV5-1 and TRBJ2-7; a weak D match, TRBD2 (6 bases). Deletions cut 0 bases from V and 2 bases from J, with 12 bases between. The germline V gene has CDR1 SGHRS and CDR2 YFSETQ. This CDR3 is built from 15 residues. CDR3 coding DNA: TGCGCCAGCAGCTTGGGAGCGGGTGAGACCTACGAGCAGTACTTC. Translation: CASSLGAGETYEQYF.

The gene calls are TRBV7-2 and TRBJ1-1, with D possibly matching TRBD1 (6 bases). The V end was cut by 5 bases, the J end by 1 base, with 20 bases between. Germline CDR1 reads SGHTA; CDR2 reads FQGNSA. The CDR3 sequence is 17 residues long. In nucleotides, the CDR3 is TGTGCCAGCAGCCCGCGGTCGGGGGCCATCCGGAACACTGAAGCTTTCTTT. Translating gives CASSPRSGAIRNTEAFF.

This CDR3 is CASSLVIAGGYNEQFF. Written as DNA, the CDR3 is TGCGCCAGCAGCTTGGTCATAGCGGGGGGTTACAATGAGCAGTTCTTC. The genes are TRBV5-1 and TRBJ2-1, with 10 bases that match TRBD2. J lost 4 bases, V lost 0 bases, and 4 bases had no gene match. Per the germline V gene, CDR1 is SGHRS and CDR2 is YFSETQ. The CDR3 has 16 amino acids.

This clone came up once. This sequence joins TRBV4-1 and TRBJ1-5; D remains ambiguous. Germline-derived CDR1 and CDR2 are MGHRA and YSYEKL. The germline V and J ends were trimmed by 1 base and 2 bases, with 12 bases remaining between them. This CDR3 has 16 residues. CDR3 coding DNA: TGCGCCAGCAGCCAAGCGGTAGCTCAGCGCAATCAGCCCCAGCATTTT. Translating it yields CASSQAVAQRNQPQHF.

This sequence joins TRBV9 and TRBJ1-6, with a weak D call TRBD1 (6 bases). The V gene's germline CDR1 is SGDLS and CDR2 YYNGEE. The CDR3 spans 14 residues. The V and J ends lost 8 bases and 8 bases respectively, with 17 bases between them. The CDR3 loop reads CASQGGGMDSPLHF. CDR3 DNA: TGTGCCAGTCAAGGGGGGGGTATGGATTCACCCCTCCACTTT.

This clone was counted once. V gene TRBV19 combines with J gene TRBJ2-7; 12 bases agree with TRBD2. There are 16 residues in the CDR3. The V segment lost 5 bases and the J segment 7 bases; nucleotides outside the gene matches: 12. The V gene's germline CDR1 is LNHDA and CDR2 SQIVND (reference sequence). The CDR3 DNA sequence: TGTGCCAGTAGTGGCGGGGCTAGCGGGGGGGCGTTTGAGCAGTACTTC. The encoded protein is CASSGGASGGAFEQYF.

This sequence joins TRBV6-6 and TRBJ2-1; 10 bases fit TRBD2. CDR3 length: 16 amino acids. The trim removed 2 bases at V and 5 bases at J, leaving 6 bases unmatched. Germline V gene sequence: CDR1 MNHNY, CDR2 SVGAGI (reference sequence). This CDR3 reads CASSYRLAGANNEQFF. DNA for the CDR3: TGTGCCAGCAGTTACAGGCTAGCGGGGGCAAACAATGAGCAGTTCTTC.

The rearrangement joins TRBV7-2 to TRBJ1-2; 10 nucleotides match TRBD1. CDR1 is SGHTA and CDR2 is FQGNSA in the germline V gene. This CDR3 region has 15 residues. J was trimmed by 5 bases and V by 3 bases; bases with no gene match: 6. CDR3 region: CASSLGTGVQYGYTF. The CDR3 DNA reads TGTGCCAGCAGCTTGGGGACAGGGGTGCAATATGGCTACACCTTC.

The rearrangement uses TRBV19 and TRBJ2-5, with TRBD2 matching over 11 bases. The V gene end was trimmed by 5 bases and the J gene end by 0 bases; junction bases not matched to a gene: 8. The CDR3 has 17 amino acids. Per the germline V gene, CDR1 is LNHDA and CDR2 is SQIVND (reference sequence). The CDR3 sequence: CASSRLAGGQNQETQYF. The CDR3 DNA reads TGTGCCAGTAGTCGGCTAGCGGGGGGCCAAAACCAAGAGACCCAGTACTTC.

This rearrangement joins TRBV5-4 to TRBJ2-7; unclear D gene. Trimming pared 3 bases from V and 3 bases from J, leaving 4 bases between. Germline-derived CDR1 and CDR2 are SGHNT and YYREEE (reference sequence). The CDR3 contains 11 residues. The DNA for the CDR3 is TGTGCCAGCAGCTCCAACTACGAGCAGTACTTC. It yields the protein CASSSNYEQYF.

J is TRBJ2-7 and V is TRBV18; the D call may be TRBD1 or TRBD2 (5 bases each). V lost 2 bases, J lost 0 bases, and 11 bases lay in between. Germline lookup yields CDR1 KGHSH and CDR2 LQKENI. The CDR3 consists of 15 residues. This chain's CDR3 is CASSPSGTGSYEQYF. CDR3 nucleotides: TGTGCCAGCTCACCATCGGGGACGGGCTCCTACGAGCAGTACTTC. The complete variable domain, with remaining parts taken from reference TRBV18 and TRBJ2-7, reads NAGVMQNPRHLVRRRGQEARLRCSPMKGHSHVYWYRQLPEEGLKFMVYLQKENIIDESGMPKERFSAEFPKEGPSILRIQQVVRGDSAAYFCASSPSGTGSYEQYFGPGTRLTVT.

CDR3 protein: CASSLSGGLYQPQHF. The CDR3 nucleotides are TGTGCCAGCAGCTTAAGTGGGGGGCTCTATCAGCCCCAGCATTTT. The chain employs TRBV13 and TRBJ1-5; D perhaps matches TRBD1 (6 bases). The CDR3 is 15 amino acids. Germline loops: CDR1 PRHDT, CDR2 FYEKMQ (reference sequence). Trimming shortened V by 2 bases and J by 5 bases, and 13 bases separated the two germline ends.

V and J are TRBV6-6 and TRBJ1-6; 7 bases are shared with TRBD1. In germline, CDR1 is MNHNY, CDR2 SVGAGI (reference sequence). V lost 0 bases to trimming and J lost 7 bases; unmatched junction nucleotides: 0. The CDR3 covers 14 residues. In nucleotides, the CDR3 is TGTGCCAGCAGTTACTCGACAGGGAATTCACCCCTCCACTTT. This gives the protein CASSYSTGNSPLHF.

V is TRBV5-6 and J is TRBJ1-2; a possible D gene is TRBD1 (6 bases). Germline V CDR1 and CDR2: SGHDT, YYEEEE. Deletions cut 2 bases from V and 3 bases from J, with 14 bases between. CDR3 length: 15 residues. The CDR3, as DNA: TGTGCCAGCAGCTTTGGTGGGGGACACTACTATGGCTACACCTTC. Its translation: CASSFGGGHYYGYTF.